The T cell receptor (beta chain) under discussion was sequenced for a study of T cells in Graves' hyperthyroidism and ophthalmopathy. Study-wide background: Blood from the periphery was taken at initial diagnosis, before any treatment.

The TCR beta CDR3 regions underwent amplification using RNA transcripts as the source. The primer set for the first-round RT-PCR of the TCR CDR3 was HTBI. Via MiXCR, TCRdb re-called the multiplex PCR reads, giving one row per CDR3 protein. The sample has hundreds of thousands of distinct CDR3 sequences, 13% to 15% seen once. The germline gives CDR1 KGHSH, CDR2 LQKENI. The germline V and J ends were trimmed by 4 bases and 0 bases, with 7 bases remaining between them. The CDR3 contains 14 residues. There are many counts of this clonotype. Material for sequencing was blood. The chain is built from TRBV18 and TRBJ1-5; D unresolved. The sequence was obtained from a woman aged 35 to 49 with Graves' hyperthyroidism. The CDR3 DNA reads as TGTGCCAGCTCACGCGGAGATAGCAATCAGCCCCAGCATTTT. Translation: CASSRGDSNQPQHF. Based on the CDR3 plus reference TRBV18 and TRBJ1-5, the full variable domain is NAGVMQNPRHLVRRRGQEARLRCSPMKGHSHVYWYRQLPEEGLKFMVYLQKENIIDESGMPKERFSAEFPKEGPSILRIQQVVRGDSAAYFCASSRGDSNQPQHFGDGTRLSIL.